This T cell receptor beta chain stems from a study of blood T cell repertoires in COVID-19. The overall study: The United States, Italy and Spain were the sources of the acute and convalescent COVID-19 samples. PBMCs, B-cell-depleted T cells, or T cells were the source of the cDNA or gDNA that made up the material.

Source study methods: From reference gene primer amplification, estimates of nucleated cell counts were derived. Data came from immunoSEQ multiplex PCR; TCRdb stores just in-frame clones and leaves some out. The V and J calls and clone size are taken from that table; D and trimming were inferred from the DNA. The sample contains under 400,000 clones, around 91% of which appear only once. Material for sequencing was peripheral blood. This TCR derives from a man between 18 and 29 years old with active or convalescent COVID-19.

CDR3 nucleotide sequence: TGTGCCAGTGTTCAACGGGTCTTTGGCACTGAAGCTTTCTTT. As protein: CASVQRVFGTEAFF. The chain links TRBV6-5 to TRBJ1-1; no firm D call. The germline gives CDR1 MNHEY, CDR2 SVGAGI. Trimming took 9 bases from V and 4 from J, leaving 18 bases between them. The CDR3 contains 14 residues.